These 24 T cell receptor beta chains originate from one sample sequenced in a study of cytomegalovirus exposure and HLA in healthy donors. Amplification used 60 Vbeta primers and 13 Jbeta primers. Measured with immunoSEQ multiplex PCR; TCRdb has only the in-frame clones, and not every one. The data contain 120,000 or so clones, around three quarters of them singletons. Sample: PBMCs. Receptor source: a man between 50 and 59 years old in good health and CMV-seropositive.

This rearrangement joins TRBV12-1 to TRBJ1-2. TRBV12-1 is described as a pseudogene. This CDR3 comprises 14 residues. The chain's CDR3 is CASSPCRGCRGYTF. The CDR3 region has the DNA TGTGCCAGCAGCCCGTGCCGAGGGTGTCGGGGCTACACCTTC.

The J gene is TRBJ2-3, the V gene TRBV7-9; the match to TRBD2 covers 7 bases. Germline values: CDR1 SEHNR, CDR2 FQNEAQ (reference sequence). The junction had 7 bases not matched to a gene; V was cut back by 5 bases and J by 2 bases. This CDR3 is built from 15 residues. The CDR3 sequence is CASSQTSVATDTQYF. CDR3 nucleotides: TGTGCCAGCAGCCAAACTAGCGTAGCCACAGATACGCAGTATTTT.

The J gene is TRBJ1-1, the V gene TRBV18, with D perhaps matching TRBD1 (6 bases). The CDR3 has 14 amino acids. Germline loops: CDR1 KGHSH, CDR2 LQKENI. The V end lost 3 bases, the J end lost 2 bases, and 10 bases lay between the germline ends. The CDR3 DNA sequence: TGTGCCAGCTCACCCAGGGGCTTCAACACTGAAGCTTTCTTT. Translated: CASSPRGFNTEAFF.

The CDR3 loop is CASSLTGNQPQHF. CDR3 nucleotides: TGTGCCAGCAGCTTGACAGGGAACCAGCCCCAGCATTTT. V is TRBV5-6 and J is TRBJ1-5, with D tentatively TRBD1 (6 bases). Deletions cut 1 base from V and 7 bases from J, with 9 bases between. This CDR3 contains 13 residues. CDR1 is SGHDT, CDR2 YYEEEE, per germline.

This clone was detected only once. The chain uses TRBV29-1 and TRBJ2-5; 7 bases are a match to TRBD1. The J call may be incorrect, as the DNA end agrees better with TRBJ2-7. The germline V gene encodes CDR1 SQVTM and CDR2 ANQGSEA. The CDR3 is 14 residues long. CDR3 nucleotide sequence: TGCAGCGTCGAATTACAGGGGTTTAGGGACGAGCAGTACTTC. Translated, it gives CSVELQGFRDEQYF.

V is TRBV15 and J is TRBJ2-7; 7 bases line up with TRBD1. Germline lookup yields CDR1 LNHNV and CDR2 YYDKDF (reference sequence). The CDR3 is made up of 16 amino acids. Trimming removed 3 bases from V and 3 bases from J; junction bases left unmatched: 11. The CDR3: CATSRTETGQHYEQYF. DNA of the CDR3: TGTGCCACCAGCAGGACTGAAACGGGACAGCACTACGAGCAGTACTTC.

In its sample, this clone was seen a few times. This chain's CDR3 is CAWSPGLAGGGDIQYF. Written as DNA, the CDR3 is TGTGCCTGGAGCCCGGGACTAGCGGGGGGAGGTGACATTCAGTACTTC. V and J are TRBV30 and TRBJ2-4; 15 nucleotides align to TRBD2. The CDR3 is 16 amino acids. Germline assignment: CDR1 GTSNPN and CDR2 SVGIG (reference sequence). V shed 3 bases, J shed 8 bases, and the junction held 8 bases outside the gene matches. The whole variable domain, remainder taken from reference TRBV30 and TRBJ2-4, is SQTIHQWPATLVQPVGSPLSLECTVEGTSNPNLYWYRQAAGRGLQLLFYSVGIGQISSEVPQNLSASRPQDRQFILSSKKLLLSDSGFYLCAWSPGLAGGGDIQYFGAGTRLSVL.

This chain connects TRBV6-6 to TRBJ2-7; D ambiguous. Germline CDR1 MNHNY, CDR2 SVGAGI (reference sequence). The CDR3 is 12 amino acids. Trimming stripped 5 bases from V and 0 bases from J, with 5 bases between. CDR3 in DNA: TGTGCCAGCAGTACAGTCTCCTACGAGCAGTACTTC. This sequence encodes CASSTVSYEQYF.

The rearrangement joins TRBV11-2 to TRBJ1-1; tentative D call: TRBD1 (6 bases). Germline lookup yields CDR1 SGHAT and CDR2 FQNNGV. V was shortened by 1 base and J by 1 base, with 10 bases between the two germline ends. This CDR3 is built from 15 residues. The CDR3 here is CASSLGRTENTEAFF. The CDR3 coding sequence is TGTGCCAGCAGCTTAGGCCGGACAGAGAACACTGAAGCTTTCTTT.

The chain recombines TRBV6-1 with TRBJ1-6; TRBD1 aligns across 7 bases. The CDR3 totals 15 residues. From germline, CDR1 is MNHNS and CDR2 SASEGT. Trimming removed 8 bases from V and 5 bases from J; junction bases left unmatched: 9. The CDR3 is CASSLSGTDNSPLHF. The CDR3 DNA is TGTGCCAGCTCTCTCTCCGGGACAGATAATTCACCCCTCCACTTT.

A note on this clone: One end of the junction is discordant with germline, which a read error may explain. This chain uses TRBV7-7 with TRBJ2-5; 14 nucleotides line up with TRBD2. The CDR3 is made up of 15 amino acids. The germline CDR1 and CDR2 sequences are SSHAT and FNYEAQ (reference sequence). The DNA of the CDR3 is TGTGCTAGCAGCGCCGGGACTAGCGGGGGTGAGACCCAGTACTTC. This encodes CASSAGTSGGETQYF.

This clone turned up a few times. Here the CDR3 reads CASSLGREKLFF. CDR3 sequence (DNA): TGTGCCAGCAGTTTAGGCAGAGAAAAACTGTTTTTT. The rearrangement joins TRBV28 to TRBJ1-4, with unresolved D. Germline-derived CDR1 and CDR2 are MDHEN and SYDVKM. The CDR3 contains 12 residues. V gave up 2 bases and J gave up 8 bases, with 6 bases separating them.

Details on this clone: The same CDR3 arises from other DNA sequences in this sample as well. The rearrangement joins TRBV7-9 to TRBJ1-6, with D possibly being TRBD1 (5 bases). The CDR3 totals 14 residues. V was shortened by 4 bases and J by 8 bases, with 12 bases between the two germline ends. Germline CDR1 is SEHNR and CDR2 is FQNEAQ (reference sequence). The CDR3 here is CASSSLEGYSPLHF. The CDR3 DNA sequence: TGTGCCAGCAGCTCTTTGGAGGGGTATTCACCCCTCCACTTT.

This clone was detected only once. This chain links TRBV7-3 with TRBJ2-1, with D possibly TRBD2 on 5 matching bases. Trimming removed 5 bases at V and 5 bases at J, with 16 bases between. The CDR3 runs 15 residues. Germline V lookup: CDR1 SGHTA, CDR2 FQGTGA. The CDR3 here is CASSARLTGDNEQFF. CDR3 DNA sequence: TGTGCCAGCAGCGCCCGACTAACGGGCGACAATGAGCAGTTCTTC.

This sequence joins TRBV21-1 and TRBJ1-1; TRBD1, the table's D call, was not compared with the DNA. TRBV21-1 is given as a pseudogene. CDR3 length: 16 amino acids. The CDR3 coding sequence is TGTGCCAGCAGCAAAGCTCTATACAGGGAGAACACTGAAGCTTTCTTT. This codes for CASSKALYRENTEAFF.

The chain combines TRBV6-1 with TRBJ1-2; D perhaps matches TRBD1 (5 bases). Germline V gene lookup returns CDR1 MNHNS and CDR2 SASEGT. The V and J ends lost 5 bases and 5 bases respectively, with 12 bases between them. The CDR3 is 13 residues long. The CDR3 region is CASSLSGKYGYTF. Here the CDR3 DNA reads TGTGCCAGCAGTCTCTCAGGGAAGTATGGCTACACCTTC.

The rearrangement uses TRBV13 and TRBJ2-2; 10 positions agree with TRBD2. The CDR3 covers 14 residues. Germline CDR1 and CDR2: PRHDT and FYEKMQ (reference sequence). The ends lost 8 bases at V and 7 bases at J; junction bases unmatched: 7. This CDR3 is CASGLAGVVGELFF. The DNA for the CDR3 is TGTGCCAGCGGGCTAGCGGGAGTGGTCGGGGAGCTGTTTTTT. Supplemented by reference TRBV13 and TRBJ2-2, the full variable domain reads AAGVIQSPRHLIKEKRETATLKCYPIPRHDTVYWYQQGPGQDPQFLISFYEKMQSDKGSIPDRFSAQQFSDYHSELNMSSLELGDSALYFCASGLAGVVGELFFGEGSRLTVL.

The CDR3 sequence: CASSVAMGQGNTEAFF. CDR3 coding DNA: TGTGCCAGCAGCGTAGCTATGGGGCAGGGAAACACTGAAGCTTTCTTT. The chain combines TRBV9 with TRBJ1-1, with TRBD1 as a possible D gene (5 bases). The CDR3 extends over 16 amino acids. V shed 0 bases and J shed 2 bases, with 14 bases lying between them. Looked up from germline, CDR1 is SGDLS and CDR2 is YYNGEE.

The chain employs TRBV6-5 and TRBJ2-5; D is perhaps TRBD2 (8 bases). The CDR3 totals 13 residues. Trimming pared 6 bases from V and 7 bases from J, leaving 15 bases between. Germline V gene sequence: CDR1 MNHEY, CDR2 SVGAGI. The CDR3 loop is CASRDRAGGTQYF. The CDR3 bases are TGTGCCAGCAGAGACAGGGCGGGAGGGACCCAGTACTTC.

This chain connects TRBV7-9 to TRBJ2-5; TRBD1 is a possible D gene (6 bases). The end of the DNA is better explained by TRBJ2-7, so the J call may be wrong. Germline V gives CDR1 SEHNR, CDR2 FQNEAQ (reference sequence). CDR3 length: 15 residues. CDR3 in DNA: TGTGCCAGCAGCCTGGCCGGGACACGGAACTACGAGCAGTACTTC. Translated: CASSLAGTRNYEQYF.

The chain carries TRBV19 and TRBJ1-2; possibly TRBD1 for D (6 bases). The V end lost 6 bases, the J end lost 7 bases, and 15 bases lay between the germline ends. Germline V gene data show CDR1 as LNHDA and CDR2 as SQIVND (reference sequence). CDR3 length: 13 residues. CDR3 residues: CASRGGADSGYTF. CDR3 DNA sequence: TGTGCCAGTAGAGGGGGGGCTGACTCTGGCTACACCTTC.

The J gene is TRBJ1-2, the V gene TRBV6-6, with 10 bases aligning to TRBD1. Germline CDR1 reads MNHNY; CDR2 reads SVGAGI (reference sequence). J was trimmed by 4 bases and V by 5 bases; bases with no gene match: 7. The CDR3 covers 15 residues. The CDR3 nucleotides read TGTGCCAGCAGTACCGGGACAGGGGTCGGCTATGGCTACACCTTC. This sequence encodes CASSTGTGVGYGYTF.

This clone was recorded a few times. The gene calls are TRBV30 and TRBJ2-5; tentatively, D is TRBD1 (6 bases). The ends were cut back, 0 bases at V and 4 bases at J, with 15 bases in the middle. Germline loops: CDR1 GTSNPN, CDR2 SVGIG (reference sequence). The CDR3 runs 15 residues. The CDR3 sequence: CAWSVQGNIGETQYF. The CDR3 DNA is TGTGCCTGGAGTGTGCAGGGGAACATAGGAGAGACCCAGTACTTC.

This clone is a singleton in its sample. This chain uses TRBV9 with TRBJ1-5, with unresolved D. V lost 4 bases to trimming and J lost 10 bases, with 12 bases between them. The CDR3 spans 12 residues. Germline V CDR1 and CDR2: SGDLS, YYNGEE. In DNA form, the CDR3 reads TGTGCCAGCAGCTCCCCCGGAGAACCCCAGCATTTT. This encodes CASSSPGEPQHF.